The T cell receptor (beta chain) described here comes from a study of CD8+CD57+ T cells in acquired aplastic anemia. Across the whole study: DNA from sorted CD4+ and CD8+ cells averaged 3.2 ug.

Patients included in sequencing had previously demonstrated CD8+CD57+ cell expansion by flow cytometry. Each of the patients presented with severe acquired aplastic anemia. Patients were therapy-naive when their blood was sampled. The germline CDR1 and CDR2 sequences are DFQATT and SNEGSKA (reference sequence). The CDR3 contains 15 residues. The template for TCR beta VDJ and CDR3 sequence profiling was genomic DNA. TCRdb independently ran MiXCR on the reads; one entry per CDR3 protein. The sample lists about 98,000 distinct CDR3 sequences; about 63% were seen once. Study observations and caveats: There were 25 to 35 CD8+ CDR3 sequences that occurred in both patients and controls.

Details on this clonotype: Its cognate antigen is unknown. At one of its ends the junction is not consistent with the germline gene, which may arise from a read error.

The receptor comes from a human donor with aplastic anemia. Sequenced: sorted CD4+, CD8+, or CD8+CD57+ T cells (not recorded which) from PBMCs. The V gene is TRBV20-1, the J gene TRBJ1-1; tentatively, D is TRBD1 (5 bases). The CDR3 nucleotides read TGCAGTGCCAGAGCGGGGGGGTTCATGAACACTGAAGCTTTCTTT. Translated: CSARAGGFMNTEAFF.